This T cell receptor beta chain was recorded in a study of blood T cell repertoires in COVID-19. Across the study: Both acute and convalescent COVID-19 samples were obtained from the United States, Italy and Spain. The analysed material was cDNA or gDNA that came from T cells, B-cell-depleted T cells, or PBMCs.

Trimming took off 4 bases at V and 3 bases at J, with 13 bases between the two ends. In germline, CDR1 is MNHEY, CDR2 SMNVEV (reference sequence). CDR3 length: 16 residues. Original data processing: Amplification of reference gene primers provided the estimated nucleated cell counts. The repertoire was sequenced with immunoSEQ multiplex PCR; TCRdb's copy has only in-frame clones and lacks some. From that table come the V and J calls and clone size; the DNA was used to work out D and trimming. The sample contains around 84,000 clones, around four fifths of which appear only once. V usage is TRBV27 and J usage is TRBJ2-6; D may be TRBD1 or TRBD2 (5 bases each). Sequenced sample: peripheral blood. This clonotype was sampled from a man at least 80 years old with active or convalescent COVID-19. The CDR3 DNA sequence: TGTGCCAGCAGTTCATCGGGGCTGGGTGGGGCCAACGTCCTGACTTTC. Amino acids: CASSSSGLGGANVLTF.